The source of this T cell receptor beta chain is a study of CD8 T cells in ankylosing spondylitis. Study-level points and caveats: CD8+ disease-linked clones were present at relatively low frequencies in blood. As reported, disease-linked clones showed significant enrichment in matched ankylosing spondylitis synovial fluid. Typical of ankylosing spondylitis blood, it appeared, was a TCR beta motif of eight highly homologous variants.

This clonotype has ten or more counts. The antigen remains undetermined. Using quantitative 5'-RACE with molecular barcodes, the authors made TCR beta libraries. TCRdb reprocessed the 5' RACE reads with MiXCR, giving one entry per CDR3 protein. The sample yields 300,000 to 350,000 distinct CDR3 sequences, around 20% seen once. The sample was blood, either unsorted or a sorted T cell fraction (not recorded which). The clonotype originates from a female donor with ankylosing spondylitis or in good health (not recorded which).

The CDR3 DNA reads as TGTGCCAGCAGTCATCCGACAGGCACTGAAGCTTTCTTT. This gives the protein CASSHPTGTEAFF. The rearrangement joins TRBV6-1 to TRBJ1-1; possible D gene TRBD1, 6 bases. From germline, CDR1 is MNHNS and CDR2 SASEGT. The CDR3 is 13 residues long. V lost 5 bases and J lost 4, with 11 bases in between.